The sequence of this T cell receptor beta chain was determined in a study of blood T cell repertoires in COVID-19. Study at large: PBMCs, B-cell-depleted T cells, or T cells provided the cDNA or gDNA that made up the material.

Trimming took off 3 bases at V and 1 base at J, with 9 bases between the two ends. The CDR3 sequence is 15 residues long. Germline values: CDR1 KGHDR, CDR2 SFDVKD. Under the authors' procedure: Amplification of reference gene primers provided the estimated nucleated cell counts. TCRdb's copy holds only in-frame clones and misses some; the assay was immunoSEQ multiplex PCR. The V and J calls and clone size were taken over from that table, and D and trimming were inferred from the DNA. The sample contains 300,000 to 350,000 clones, around 90% of which appear only once. This sequence was found in a man aged 30-40 years with COVID-19, enrolled during active disease. Material: peripheral blood. J is TRBJ1-5 and V is TRBV24-1; D remains unclear. CDR3 amino acids: CATSDGRGSNQPQHF. In nucleotides, the CDR3 is TGTGCCACCAGTGATGGGCGGGGAAGCAATCAGCCCCAGCATTTT.